Following are 30 T cell receptor beta chains from one sample sequenced in a study of shared clonotypes between healthy human individuals. Generated by immunoSEQ multiplex PCR, the TCRdb table keeps only in-frame clones and is missing some. The data contain fewer than 2.5 million clones, roughly 93% of them singletons. Sequencing input: naive CD4+ T cells from PBMCs. The subset was: CD45RA+ positively selected. These receptors all come from a man aged 18 to 29 in good health. Some clones in this sample may be carry-over from other donors' samples.

This clone was counted once. Other DNA sequences in this sample translate to the same CDR3. This chain uses TRBV4-2 with TRBJ2-1, with 9 bases matching TRBD2. J lost 1 base, V lost 1 base, and 2 bases had no gene match. Per germline, CDR1 LGHNA and CDR2 YNFKEQ. The CDR3 spans 16 residues. The CDR3 coding sequence is TGTGCCAGCAGCCAAGTGGCGGGAGGGTCCTACAATGAGCAGTTCTTC. The encoded protein is CASSQVAGGSYNEQFF.

This chain joins TRBV2 and TRBJ2-1; no definite D call. The CDR3 loop spans 14 amino acids. V lost 4 bases, J lost 4 bases, and 11 bases lay in between. In germline, CDR1 is SNHLY, CDR2 FYNNEI. The CDR3 loop reads CASSGVDIYNEQFF. In DNA form, the CDR3 reads TGTGCCAGCAGTGGGGTCGACATTTACAATGAGCAGTTCTTC. The variable domain in full, completed from reference TRBV2 and TRBJ2-1, reads EPEVTQTPSHQVTQMGQEVILRCVPISNHLYFYWYRQILGQKVEFLVSFYNNEISEKSEIFDDQFSVERPDGSNFTLKIRSTKLEDSAMYFCASSGVDIYNEQFFGPGTRLTVL.

The chain uses TRBV5-1 and TRBJ2-1, with 7 bases aligning to TRBD1. Trimming at V came to 1 base and at J to 7 bases, leaving 5 bases not matched to a gene. The CDR3 length is 14 residues. Germline assignment: CDR1 SGHRS and CDR2 YFSETQ. Here the CDR3 reads CASSLLTGVNEQFF. CDR3 nucleotides: TGCGCCAGCAGCTTGTTAACAGGGGTGAATGAGCAGTTCTTC.

The V call is TRBV9, the J call TRBJ1-4; D gene unclear. CDR1 is SGDLS and CDR2 is YYNGEE in the germline V gene. The CDR3 contains 15 residues. Trimming took 4 bases from V and 6 from J, leaving 16 bases between them. The CDR3 region is CASSPHGSLDEKLFF. CDR3 in DNA: TGTGCCAGCAGCCCGCACGGGAGCCTCGATGAAAAACTGTTTTTT.

The chain carries TRBV27 and TRBJ2-7; TRBD1 matches at 8 bases. Germline V lookup: CDR1 MNHEY, CDR2 SMNVEV (reference sequence). The CDR3 is made up of 16 amino acids. V shed 1 base, J shed 3 bases, and the junction held 8 bases outside the gene matches. CDR3 region: CASSLYRRGQVYEQYF. The CDR3 DNA is TGTGCCAGCAGTTTATATAGGCGGGGACAGGTCTACGAGCAGTACTTC.

This clone was detected only a few times. Other DNA sequences in this sample translate to the same CDR3. The chain is built from TRBV7-2 and TRBJ1-2; 7 bases are shared with TRBD1. The CDR3 length is 13 residues. Trimming cost V 1 base and J 4 bases; bases outside gene matches: 0. Germline V gene lookup returns CDR1 SGHTA and CDR2 FQGNSA. In DNA, the CDR3 is TGTGCCAGCAGCTTAGGACAGGGCTATGGCTACACCTTC. Encoded protein: CASSLGQGYGYTF.

The chain couples TRBV7-2 to TRBJ2-7; 11 bases line up with TRBD2. V lost 4 bases to trimming and J lost 4 bases; unmatched junction nucleotides: 9. Germline CDR1 reads SGHTA; CDR2 reads FQGNSA. The CDR3 covers 16 residues. The CDR3 here is CASSSLAGGGVYEQYF. The DNA of the CDR3 is TGTGCCAGCAGCTCCTTAGCGGGAGGGGGCGTTTACGAGCAGTACTTC.

A word on this clone: Additional DNA sequences in this sample encode the identical CDR3. V gene TRBV7-3 combines with J gene TRBJ2-1, with a tentative D call TRBD1 (5 bases). This CDR3 comprises 13 residues. Germline CDR1 and CDR2: SGHTA and FQGTGA. V was pared by 5 bases and J by 4 bases, with 9 bases between. CDR3 sequence (DNA): TGTGCCAGCAGCCCCAGGGTTTACAATGAGCAGTTCTTC. It specifies CASSPRVYNEQFF.

This clone has a single count. The chain uses TRBV7-3 and TRBJ2-2, with 13 bases lining up with TRBD2. CDR1 is SGHTA and CDR2 is FQGTGA in the germline V gene. J gave up 6 bases and V 8 bases, and 12 bases lay outside the gene matches. The length of the CDR3 is 17 residues. CDR3 coding DNA: TGTGCCAGCTCTCCCGGACTAGCGGGAGTTCGGGCCGGGGAGCTGTTTTTT. This translates into CASSPGLAGVRAGELFF. The full variable domain, in which reference TRBV7-3 and TRBJ2-2 provide the parts outside the CDR3, is GAGVSQTPSNKVTEKGKYVELRCDPISGHTALYWYRQSLGQGPEFLIYFQGTGAADDSGLPNDRFFAVRPEGSVSTLKIQRTERGDSAVYLCASSPGLAGVRAGELFFGEGSRLTVL.

The CDR3, as DNA: TGTGCCAGCGGGCCTTGGGACAGGGGGAGATCTGGGGCCAACGTCCTGACTTTC. Translated: CASGPWDRGRSGANVLTF. This sequence joins TRBV2 and TRBJ2-6, with 11 bases fitting TRBD1. This CDR3 is 18 amino acids long. V shed 8 bases, J shed 1 base, and the junction held 10 bases outside the gene matches. Per the germline V gene, CDR1 is SNHLY and CDR2 is FYNNEI.

The chain couples TRBV7-2 to TRBJ1-2, with D possibly TRBD1 on 5 matching bases. Germline assignment: CDR1 SGHTA and CDR2 FQGNSA. The CDR3 spans 15 residues. Trimming stripped 2 bases from V and 8 bases from J, with 18 bases between. The CDR3 coding sequence is TGTGCCAGCAGCTTACTACAGGTCTTTTACGAAGGCTACACCTTC. It encodes CASSLLQVFYEGYTF. Combining the CDR3 with reference TRBV7-2 and TRBJ1-2 gives the whole variable domain GAGVSQSPSNKVTEKGKDVELRCDPISGHTALYWYRQSLGQGLEFLIYFQGNSAPDKSGLPSDRFSAERTGGSVSTLTIQRTQQEDSAVYLCASSLLQVFYEGYTFGSGTRLTVV.

This sequence joins TRBV27 and TRBJ2-3, with a tentative D call TRBD1 (6 bases). Germline-derived CDR1 and CDR2 are MNHEY and SMNVEV (reference sequence). This CDR3 has 14 residues. Trimming shortened V by 5 bases and J by 2 bases, and 11 bases separated the two germline ends. CDR3 residues: CASSVDRLTDTQYF. CDR3 DNA sequence: TGTGCCAGCAGTGTGGACAGACTCACAGATACGCAGTATTTT.

DNA of the CDR3: TGCGCCAGCAGCTTTTCTGCAGGGCACGGCAATGAGCAGTTCTTC. Residues: CASSFSAGHGNEQFF. The chain joins TRBV5-1 to TRBJ2-1; possibly TRBD1 for D (5 bases). This CDR3 has 15 amino acids. V was cut by 2 bases and J by 6 bases, with 15 bases left in between. Germline loops: CDR1 SGHRS, CDR2 YFSETQ.

The V gene is TRBV7-9, the J gene TRBJ2-5; weak D call: TRBD1 (6 bases). Germline V gene data show CDR1 as SEHNR and CDR2 as FQNEAQ (reference sequence). V dropped 7 bases and J dropped 6 bases, with 21 bases sitting between them. This CDR3 is built from 15 residues. The DNA for the CDR3 is TGTGCCAGCACCACATACACAGGGACGGGACAGACCCAGTACTTC. Amino acids: CASTTYTGTGQTQYF.

The chain couples TRBV4-1 to TRBJ2-1; D may match TRBD1 or TRBD2 (5 bases each). V lost 0 bases and J lost 9, with 15 bases in between. The germline CDR1 and CDR2 sequences are MGHRA and YSYEKL. This CDR3 region has 15 residues. The CDR3, as DNA: TGCGCCAGCAGCCAAGATGGGGGTTATGGTGGTGAGCAGTTCTTC. Residues: CASSQDGGYGGEQFF.

This chain's CDR3 is CASSTGMGQPQHF. In nucleotides, the CDR3 is TGTGCCAGCAGTACAGGGATGGGGCAGCCCCAGCATTTT. This chain connects TRBV6-4 to TRBJ1-5, with TRBD1 as a possible D gene (6 bases). The CDR3 has 13 amino acids. V was trimmed by 5 bases and J by 7 bases, leaving 12 bases between them. Germline CDR1 MRHNA, CDR2 SNTAGT.

The chain combines TRBV5-1 with TRBJ2-7; D is uncertain. With 4 bases removed from V and 3 bases from J, the gap between germline ends came to 8 bases. Germline CDR1 and CDR2: SGHRS and YFSETQ. CDR3 length equals 12 residues. The CDR3 protein is CASSVPSYEQYF. The CDR3 region has the DNA TGCGCCAGCAGCGTACCCAGCTACGAGCAGTACTTC. The variable domain in full, with the rest retrieved from reference TRBV5-1 and TRBJ2-7, is KAGVTQTPRYLIKTRGQQVTLSCSPISGHRSVSWYQQTPGQGLQFLFEYFSETQRNKGNFPGRFSGRQFSNSRSEMNVSTLELGDSALYLCASSVPSYEQYFGPGTRLTVT.

The chain uses TRBV7-2 and TRBJ2-1; no clear D. Trimming cost V 4 bases and J 0 bases, with 16 bases left between them. This CDR3 region has 17 residues. Looked up from germline, CDR1 is SGHTA and CDR2 is FQGNSA. The CDR3 nucleotides are TGTGCCAGCAGCTCCCTATGGTCTAGGAGCTCCTACAATGAGCAGTTCTTC. It is translated as CASSSLWSRSSYNEQFF.

The rearrangement links TRBV5-1 to TRBJ2-7; D is perhaps TRBD1 (6 bases). The germline V gene has CDR1 SGHRS and CDR2 YFSETQ. Trimming removed 0 bases from V and 0 bases from J, with 10 bases in between. The CDR3 covers 15 residues. Here the CDR3 reads CASSLDRVASYEQYF. The CDR3 region has the DNA TGCGCCAGCAGCTTGGACAGGGTCGCCTCCTACGAGCAGTACTTC.

This clone appeared a single time. This chain links TRBV6-5 with TRBJ2-7; a possible D gene is TRBD1 (5 bases). Germline CDR1 MNHEY, CDR2 SVGAGI. V was shortened by 7 bases and J by 2 bases, with 15 bases between the two germline ends. This CDR3 spans 14 amino acids. DNA of the CDR3: TGTGCCAGCACCAGGACAAGTACAACCTACGAGCAGTACTTC. Protein sequence: CASTRTSTTYEQYF.

The rearrangement joins TRBV6-1 to TRBJ1-2; D gene ambiguous. Deletions cut 0 bases from V and 1 base from J, with 9 bases between. This CDR3 spans 15 amino acids. Germline V gene data show CDR1 as MNHNS and CDR2 as SASEGT. The CDR3 DNA sequence: TGTGCCAGCAGTGAAGCCCAGACTTATAACTATGGCTACACCTTC. It specifies CASSEAQTYNYGYTF.

V is TRBV6-4 and J is TRBJ2-5, with D tentatively TRBD1 or TRBD2 (6 bases each). The V gene's germline CDR1 is MRHNA and CDR2 SNTAGT. Between the trimmed V and J ends, which lost 2 bases and 6 bases, there was a span of 19 bases. The CDR3 runs to 16 residues. This CDR3 is CASSDARFGGGKTQYF. DNA for the CDR3: TGTGCCAGCAGTGACGCTCGGTTCGGGGGCGGGAAGACCCAGTACTTC.

This chain connects TRBV7-9 to TRBJ2-2, with D possibly being TRBD2 (6 bases). CDR3 size: 15 residues. Germline loops: CDR1 SEHNR, CDR2 FQNEAQ (reference sequence). V dropped 3 bases and J dropped 4 bases, with 12 bases sitting between them. CDR3 in amino acids: CASSFRQGGTGELFF. In DNA, the CDR3 is TGTGCCAGCAGCTTTCGCCAGGGAGGCACCGGGGAGCTGTTTTTT.

The rearrangement links TRBV14 to TRBJ2-1, with TRBD1 matching 8 bases. The V segment lost 4 bases and the J segment 10 bases; nucleotides outside the gene matches: 6. Looked up from germline, CDR1 is SGHDN and CDR2 is FVKESK. The CDR3 is 13 residues long. CDR3 protein: CASSRGQGEEQFF. The CDR3 DNA reads TGTGCCAGCAGCCGAGGACAGGGTGAGGAGCAGTTCTTC.

This clone was seen only a few times. The rearrangement links TRBV18 to TRBJ2-2, with D maybe TRBD1 (7 bases). The V end was cut by 5 bases, the J end by 5 bases, with 15 bases between. Germline V lookup: CDR1 KGHSH, CDR2 LQKENI. This CDR3 spans 15 amino acids. CDR3 nucleotide sequence: TGTGCCAGCTCAGCCAGACAGGGAGGAACCGGGGAGCTGTTTTTT. Its protein product is CASSARQGGTGELFF.

The chain carries TRBV7-9 and TRBJ2-1; 8 nucleotides line up with TRBD2. CDR1 and CDR2 (germline): SEHNR, FQNEAQ (reference sequence). The length of the CDR3 is 14 residues. J was trimmed by 4 bases and V by 5 bases; bases with no gene match: 4. The CDR3 bases are TGTGCCAGCAGCCGACTAGCGCAGTACAATGAGCAGTTCTTC. Its protein product is CASSRLAQYNEQFF.

This CDR3 is CASSQLTRGGADTQYF. CDR3 nucleotides: TGCGCCAGCAGCCAATTGACTAGGGGAGGGGCAGATACGCAGTATTTT. The V gene is TRBV4-1, the J gene TRBJ2-3, with TRBD2 identical over 7 bases. Germline trimming cut 2 bases from V and 4 bases from J; bases unmatched to any gene: 9. Germline CDR1 and CDR2: MGHRA and YSYEKL. The CDR3 is 16 amino acids.

The chain recombines TRBV7-2 with TRBJ2-1; perhaps D is TRBD1 or TRBD2 (5 bases each). Germline V gene lookup returns CDR1 SGHTA and CDR2 FQGNSA. V lost 5 bases and J 4 bases, leaving 21 bases between the germline ends. CDR3 length equals 17 residues. CDR3 sequence: CASSRRMGRQVYNEQFF. The DNA of the CDR3 is TGTGCCAGCAGCCGTAGGATGGGACGGCAGGTTTACAATGAGCAGTTCTTC.

The rearrangement links TRBV2 to TRBJ1-4; no clear D. Per germline, CDR1 SNHLY and CDR2 FYNNEI. V was shortened by 0 bases and J by 3 bases, with 8 bases between the two germline ends. The CDR3 has 15 amino acids. CDR3 in amino acids: CASSEAGVPNEKLFF. As DNA, the CDR3 is TGTGCCAGCAGTGAAGCTGGGGTGCCTAATGAAAAACTGTTTTTT.

Comment on this clone: The sample has other DNA sequences that encode this CDR3 too. The chain couples TRBV5-1 to TRBJ2-1, with 9 bases that match TRBD2. CDR3 length equals 15 residues. The J segment lost 4 bases and the V segment lost 0 bases, leaving 2 bases of the junction unmatched. Germline-derived CDR1 and CDR2 are SGHRS and YFSETQ. The CDR3 is CASSLGLAGYNEQFF. The CDR3 DNA is TGCGCCAGCAGCTTGGGGCTAGCGGGGTACAATGAGCAGTTCTTC. Using reference TRBV5-1 and TRBJ2-1 for the parts outside the CDR3, the full variable domain is KAGVTQTPRYLIKTRGQQVTLSCSPISGHRSVSWYQQTPGQGLQFLFEYFSETQRNKGNFPGRFSGRQFSNSRSEMNVSTLELGDSALYLCASSLGLAGYNEQFFGPGTRLTVL.